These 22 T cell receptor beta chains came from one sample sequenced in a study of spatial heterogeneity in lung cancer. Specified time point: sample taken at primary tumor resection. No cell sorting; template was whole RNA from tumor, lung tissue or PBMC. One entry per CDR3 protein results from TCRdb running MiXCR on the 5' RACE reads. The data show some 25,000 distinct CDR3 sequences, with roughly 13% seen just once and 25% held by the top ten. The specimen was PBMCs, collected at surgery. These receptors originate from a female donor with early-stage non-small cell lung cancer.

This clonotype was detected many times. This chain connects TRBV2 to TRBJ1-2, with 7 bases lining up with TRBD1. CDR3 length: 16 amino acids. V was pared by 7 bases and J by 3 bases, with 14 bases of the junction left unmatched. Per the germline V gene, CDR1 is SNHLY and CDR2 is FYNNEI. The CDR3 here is CASTSRGGVNDYGYTF. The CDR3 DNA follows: TGTGCCAGCACCTCCAGGGGGGGAGTGAACGACTATGGCTACACCTTC.

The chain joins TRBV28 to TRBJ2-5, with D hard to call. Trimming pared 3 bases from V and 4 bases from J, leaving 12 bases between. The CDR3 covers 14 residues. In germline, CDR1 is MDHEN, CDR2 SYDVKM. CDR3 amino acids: CASSLDWDGETQYF. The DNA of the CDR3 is TGTGCCAGCAGTTTGGATTGGGATGGAGAGACCCAGTACTTC.

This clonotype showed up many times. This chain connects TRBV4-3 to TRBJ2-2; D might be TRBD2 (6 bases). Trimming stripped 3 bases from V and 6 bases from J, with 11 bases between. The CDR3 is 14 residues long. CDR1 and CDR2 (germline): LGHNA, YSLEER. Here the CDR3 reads CASSHRLVPGELFF. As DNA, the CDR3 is TGCGCCAGCAGCCACAGACTAGTTCCCGGGGAGCTGTTTTTT.

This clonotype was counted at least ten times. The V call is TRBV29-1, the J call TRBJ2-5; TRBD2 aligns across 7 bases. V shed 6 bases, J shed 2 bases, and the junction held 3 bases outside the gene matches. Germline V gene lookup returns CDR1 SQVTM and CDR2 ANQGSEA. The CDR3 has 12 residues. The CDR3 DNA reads TGCAGCGTGAAGCGGGGACAAGAGACCCAGTACTTC. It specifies CSVKRGQETQYF. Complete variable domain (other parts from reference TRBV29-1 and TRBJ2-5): SAVISQKPSRDICQRGTSLTIQCQVDSQVTMMFWYRQQPGQSLTLIATANQGSEATYESGFVIDKFPISRPNLTFSTLTVSNMSPEDSSIYLCSVKRGQETQYFGPGTRLLVL.

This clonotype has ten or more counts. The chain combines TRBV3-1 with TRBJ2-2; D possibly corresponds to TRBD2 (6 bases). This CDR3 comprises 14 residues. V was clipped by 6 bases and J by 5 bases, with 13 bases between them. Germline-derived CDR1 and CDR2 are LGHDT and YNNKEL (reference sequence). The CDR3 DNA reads TGTGCCAGCAGGGGACTTCTCGGGACCGGGGAGCTGTTTTTT. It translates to CASRGLLGTGELFF.

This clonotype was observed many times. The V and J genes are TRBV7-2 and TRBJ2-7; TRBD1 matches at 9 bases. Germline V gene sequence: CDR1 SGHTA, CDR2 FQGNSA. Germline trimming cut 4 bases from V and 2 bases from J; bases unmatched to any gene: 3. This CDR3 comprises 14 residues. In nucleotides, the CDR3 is TGTGCCAGCAGCTCGGGACAGGGACCCTACGAGCAGTACTTC. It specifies CASSSGQGPYEQYF.

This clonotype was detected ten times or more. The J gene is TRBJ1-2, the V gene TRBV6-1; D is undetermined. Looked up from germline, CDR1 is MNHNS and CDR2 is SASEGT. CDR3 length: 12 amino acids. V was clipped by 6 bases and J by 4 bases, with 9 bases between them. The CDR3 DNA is TGTGCCAGCAGGCCAATCCCCTATGGCTACACCTTC. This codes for CASRPIPYGYTF.

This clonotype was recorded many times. The CDR3 protein is CATSARGEGQPQHF. The CDR3, as DNA: TGTGCCACCAGTGCTCGGGGGGAGGGTCAGCCCCAGCATTTT. The chain carries TRBV24-1 and TRBJ1-5; maybe TRBD1 (5 bases). The CDR3 extends over 14 amino acids. Trimming cost V 5 bases and J 6 bases, with 13 bases left between them. Germline V gives CDR1 KGHDR, CDR2 SFDVKD.

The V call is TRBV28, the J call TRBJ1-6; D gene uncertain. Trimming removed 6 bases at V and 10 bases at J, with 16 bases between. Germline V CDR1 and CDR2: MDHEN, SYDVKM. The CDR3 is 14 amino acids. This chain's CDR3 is CASRASKSASPLHF. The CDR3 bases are TGTGCCAGCAGGGCGTCAAAATCAGCGTCACCCCTCCACTTT.

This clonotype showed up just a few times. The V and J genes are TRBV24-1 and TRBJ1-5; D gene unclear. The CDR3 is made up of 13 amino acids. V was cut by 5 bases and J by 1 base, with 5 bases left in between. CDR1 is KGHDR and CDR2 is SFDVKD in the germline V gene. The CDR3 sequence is CATSVDSNQPQHF. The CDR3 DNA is TGTGCCACCAGTGTAGACAGCAATCAGCCCCAGCATTTT.

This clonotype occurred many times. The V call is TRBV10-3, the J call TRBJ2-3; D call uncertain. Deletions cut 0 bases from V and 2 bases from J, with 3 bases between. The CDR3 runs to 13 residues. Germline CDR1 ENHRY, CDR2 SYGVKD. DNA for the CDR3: TGTGCCATCAGTGAGTCAGTCACAGATACGCAGTATTTT. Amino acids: CAISESVTDTQYF.

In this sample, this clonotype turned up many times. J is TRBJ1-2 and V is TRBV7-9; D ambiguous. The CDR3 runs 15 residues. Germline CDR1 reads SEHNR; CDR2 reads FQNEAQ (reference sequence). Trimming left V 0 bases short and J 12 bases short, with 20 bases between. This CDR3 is CASSLAQSARINDTF. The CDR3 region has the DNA TGTGCCAGCAGCTTAGCGCAGTCTGCGCGAATCAATGACACCTTC.

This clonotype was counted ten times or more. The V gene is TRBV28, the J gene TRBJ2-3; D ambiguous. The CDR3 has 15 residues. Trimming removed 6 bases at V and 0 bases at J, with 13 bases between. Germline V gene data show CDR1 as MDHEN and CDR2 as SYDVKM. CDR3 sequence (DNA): TGTGCCAGCAGCTCTGACCAATTAAGCACAGATACGCAGTATTTT. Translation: CASSSDQLSTDTQYF. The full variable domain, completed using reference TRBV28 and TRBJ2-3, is DVKVTQSSRYLVKRTGEKVFLECVQDMDHENMFWYRQDPGLGLRLIYFSYDVKMKEKGDIPEGYSVSREKKERFSLILESASTNQTSMYLCASSSDQLSTDTQYFGPGTRLTVL.

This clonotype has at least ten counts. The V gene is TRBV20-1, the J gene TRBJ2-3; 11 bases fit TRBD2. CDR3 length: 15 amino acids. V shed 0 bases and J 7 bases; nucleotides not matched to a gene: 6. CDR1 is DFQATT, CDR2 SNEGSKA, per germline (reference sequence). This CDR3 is CSAREASGGTNTQYF. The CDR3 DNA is TGCAGTGCTAGAGAGGCTAGCGGGGGGACGAATACGCAGTATTTT.

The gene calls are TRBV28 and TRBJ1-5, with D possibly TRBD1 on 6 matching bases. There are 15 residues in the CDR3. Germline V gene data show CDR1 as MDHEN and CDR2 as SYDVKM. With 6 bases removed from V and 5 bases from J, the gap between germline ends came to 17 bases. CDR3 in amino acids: CASSSGTLDHQPQHF. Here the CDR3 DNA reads TGTGCCAGCAGCTCCGGGACACTAGATCATCAGCCCCAGCATTTT.

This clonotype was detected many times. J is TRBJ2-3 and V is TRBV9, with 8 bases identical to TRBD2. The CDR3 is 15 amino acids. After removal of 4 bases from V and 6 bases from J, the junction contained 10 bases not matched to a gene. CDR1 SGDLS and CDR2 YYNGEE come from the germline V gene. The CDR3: CASSPRTSPADTQYF. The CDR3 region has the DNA TGTGCCAGCAGCCCCCGGACTAGCCCGGCGGATACGCAGTATTTT.

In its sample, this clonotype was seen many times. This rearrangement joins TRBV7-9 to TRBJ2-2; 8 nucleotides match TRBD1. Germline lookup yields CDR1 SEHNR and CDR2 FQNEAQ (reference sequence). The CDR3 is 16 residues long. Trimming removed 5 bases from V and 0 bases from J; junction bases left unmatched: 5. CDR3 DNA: TGTGCCAGCAGCCACCGACAGGGGTCGAACACCGGGGAGCTGTTTTTT. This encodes CASSHRQGSNTGELFF.

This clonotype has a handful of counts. The CDR3 coding sequence is TGTGCCAGCAGCTTACTATCGGCTAGCGGGACGAACACCGGGGAGCTGTTTTTT. It translates to CASSLLSASGTNTGELFF. The rearrangement uses TRBV7-3 and TRBJ2-2; TRBD2 agrees at 9 bases. The ends lost 2 bases at V and 0 bases at J; junction bases unmatched: 7. The germline V gene has CDR1 SGHTA and CDR2 FQGTGA. The CDR3 totals 18 residues.

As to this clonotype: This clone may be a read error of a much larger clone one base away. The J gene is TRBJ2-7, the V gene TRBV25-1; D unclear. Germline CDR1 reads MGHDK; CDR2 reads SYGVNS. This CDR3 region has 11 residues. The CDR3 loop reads CASCEMAWQYF. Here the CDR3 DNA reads TGTGCCAGCTGTGAAATGGCATGGCAGTACTTC.

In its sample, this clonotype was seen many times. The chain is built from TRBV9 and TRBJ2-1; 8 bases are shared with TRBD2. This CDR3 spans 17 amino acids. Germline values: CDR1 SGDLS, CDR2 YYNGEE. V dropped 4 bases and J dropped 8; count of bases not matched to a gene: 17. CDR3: CASSSPRVASGFHEQFF. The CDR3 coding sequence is TGTGCCAGCAGCTCCCCCAGGGTGGCTAGCGGGTTTCATGAGCAGTTCTTC. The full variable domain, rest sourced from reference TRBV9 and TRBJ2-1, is DSGVTQTPKHLITATGQRVTLRCSPRSGDLSVYWYQQSLDQGLQFLIQYYNGEERAKGNILERFSAQQFPDLHSELNLSSLELGDSALYFCASSSPRVASGFHEQFFGPGTRLTVL.

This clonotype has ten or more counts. CDR3 bases: TGTGCCAGCAGTTACTCGTCGGAGACCCAGTACTTC. Translation gives CASSYSSETQYF. This sequence joins TRBV6-6 and TRBJ2-5; the D is unclear. In germline, CDR1 is MNHNY, CDR2 SVGAGI (reference sequence). CDR3 size: 12 residues. V was trimmed by 0 bases and J by 5 bases, leaving 4 bases between them.

In DNA, the CDR3 is TGTGCCAGCAGCTTAGCGAGGGACTTTTCTAGCACAGATACGCAGTATTTT. It encodes CASSLARDFSSTDTQYF. J is TRBJ2-3 and V is TRBV11-2, with D perhaps TRBD2 (6 bases). Germline CDR1 reads SGHAT; CDR2 reads FQNNGV. The CDR3 length is 17 residues. The germline V and J ends were trimmed by 1 base and 0 bases, with 14 bases remaining between them.